Listed below are T cell receptor beta chains from one sample, sequenced in a study of PD-L1 blockade in urothelial cancer. Libraries were prepared by immunoSEQ multiplex PCR; TCRdb keeps only in-frame clonotypes and omits some of them. This table has 75,000 to 95,000 clones, 85% to 95% appearing once. The source material was PBMCs, sampled around atezolizumab (anti-PD-L1) treatment. The receptors here all came from a man between 60 and 75 years old with urothelial cancer. CDR3s include the opening cysteine and the closing phenylalanine or tryptophan. A D gene is named only where the DNA matches it firmly. Expanded clones get a size class; other rows say once, few or many, or leave the size out.

.,TRBV2,.,TRBJ1-4,TGTGCCAGCAGTGAAATGGAGGGAGGGAATGAAAAACTGTTTTTT,CASSEMEGGNEKLFF
.,TRBV5-6,.,TRBJ2-5,TGTGCCAGCAGCTTGGGGGTAGCCCAAGAGACCCAGTACTTC,CASSLGVAQETQYF
.,TRBV28,.,TRBJ1-2,TGTGCCAGCAGTTCAAGACTTGGAGGGAACTATGGCTACACCTTC,CASSSRLGGNYGYTF
once,TRBV4-2,.,TRBJ1-3,TGTGCCAGCAGCCAAGATACGTTTGATGGGGCCCAGGTCCGCTCTGGAAACACCATATATTTT,CASSQDTFDGAQVRSGNTIYF
.,TRBV4-3,.,TRBJ2-2,TGCGCCAGCAGCCAAGATTCAGGGGCCGCGAACACCGGGGAGCTGTTTTTT,CASSQDSGAANTGELFF
.,TRBV5-4,TRBD2,TRBJ2-5,TGTGCCAGCACCCGGGGGCGGGAGGAGACGGAGACCCAGTACTTC,CASTRGREETETQYF
.,TRBV2,.,TRBJ2-5,TGTGCCAGCAGTGAAAGGGTGGGAGGGACCCAGTACTTC,CASSERVGGTQYF
.,TRBV9,.,TRBJ2-1,TGTGCCAGCAGCGTAGGTTCCGTGGGAGCATACAATGAGCAGTTCTTC,CASSVGSVGAYNEQFF
.,TRBV7-2,TRBD2,TRBJ2-5,TGTGCCAGCAGACCGACTAGCGGGGGTTGGGAGACCCAGTACTTC,CASRPTSGGWETQYF
.,TRBV6-1,.,TRBJ2-1,TGTGCCAGCAGTGAGCGATATTCGGTATACAATGAGCAGTTCTTC,CASSERYSVYNEQFF
.,TRBV6-6,TRBD1,TRBJ2-7,TGTGCCAGCAGTTACTCGGGACAGGACTCCTACGAGCAGTACTTC,CASSYSGQDSYEQYF
.,TRBV10-1,TRBD1,TRBJ2-7,TGCGCCAGCAGCACCGGGACAGGTGCCTACGAGCAGTACTTC,CASSTGTGAYEQYF
.,TRBV5-4,.,TRBJ1-5,TGTGCCAGCAGCTTGGTGTGGGGGGATTATCAGCCCCAGCATTTT,CASSLVWGDYQPQHF
.,TRBV10-3,.,TRBJ2-5,TGTGCCATCAGTGAGCTCCCGGAGACCCAGTACTTC,CAISELPETQYF
few,TRBV7-2,.,TRBJ1-2,TGTGCCAGCAGCGAACAGGGAAGGGGCTACACCTTC,CASSEQGRGYTF
.,TRBV9,.,TRBJ2-7,TGTGCCAGCAGCGTAGATCCTAGCTCCTACGAGCAGTACTTC,CASSVDPSSYEQYF
.,TRBV28,.,TRBJ1-5,TGTGCCAGCACCCCTGTTGAGGGATCCCAGCATTTT,CASTPVEGSQHF
.,TRBV4-1,.,TRBJ2-1,TGCGCCAGCAGCCAAATCGTTCCCCGGGGATCGTTCTACAATGAGCAGTTCTTC,CASSQIVPRGSFYNEQFF
.,TRBV7-2,TRBD1,TRBJ1-2,TGTGCCAGCAGCTTAGAGGGGGCGAGTTATGGCTACACCTTC,CASSLEGASYGYTF
few,TRBV7-9,TRBD2,TRBJ2-7,TGTGCCAGCAGCGCTAGCGGGGGCTACGAGCAGTACTTC,CASSASGGYEQYF
.,TRBV7-3,TRBD1,TRBJ2-5,TGTGCCAGCTTGACCGGGACAGCCATTGACGAGACCCAGTACTTC,CASLTGTAIDETQYF
.,TRBV27,.,TRBJ2-7,TGTGCCAGCAGCCGTGGGGGACTGCAATCCTACGAGCAGTACTTC,CASSRGGLQSYEQYF
.,TRBV6-1,.,TRBJ1-6,TGTGCCAGCGGGGAGGGGTTCAATTCACCCCTCCACTTT,CASGEGFNSPLHF
.,TRBV19,.,TRBJ2-2,TGTGCCAGTAGTATCCTCAGCGGGGAGCTGTTTTTT,CASSILSGELFF
.,TRBV15,.,TRBJ2-4,TGTGCCACCAGCAGAGATCCCCTAAACATTCAGTACTTC,CATSRDPLNIQYF
.,TRBV7-9,.,TRBJ1-2,TGTGCCAGCAGCCCCGGCACCCCGGGTGGCTACACCTTC,CASSPGTPGGYTF
once,TRBV5-1,TRBD1,TRBJ2-5,TGCGCCAGCAGCGGTGACAGGGTGGAGACCCAGTACTTC,CASSGDRVETQYF
.,TRBV2,.,TRBJ1-4,TGTGCCAGCAGCTCCTTTAGTGAAAAACTGTTTTTT,CASSSFSEKLFF
.,TRBV14,.,TRBJ2-3,TGTGCCAGCAGCCAGGGGGGTAGGGGAACGCAGTATTTT,CASSQGGRGTQYF
.,TRBV27,TRBD2,TRBJ2-1,TGTGCCAGCAGTTATGCGGGAGGGTCTTCCTACAATGAGCAGTTCTTC,CASSYAGGSSYNEQFF
.,TRBV10-1,.,TRBJ2-5,TGCGCCAGCAGCCAGGGGAACCAAGAGACCCAGTACTTC,CASSQGNQETQYF
.,TRBV9,.,TRBJ2-7,TGTGCCAGCAGCACCGGACAGAGCTCCTACGAGCAGTACTTC,CASSTGQSSYEQYF
.,TRBV10-2,TRBD2,TRBJ2-1,TGCGCCAGCAGTGAGCCTGGGTGGGGGGGGGTCTACAATGAGCAGTTCTTC,CASSEPGWGGVYNEQFF
.,TRBV7-9,TRBD2,TRBJ2-3,TGTGCCAGCGGAATGGCCAGCGGGAGCCGCCCAGATACGCAGTATTTT,CASGMASGSRPDTQYF
.,TRBV7-8,TRBD2,TRBJ2-5,TGTGCCAGCAGCCGTAACACTGCCATAGCGGGGGGGCTGGTTGAGACCCAGTACTTC,CASSRNTAIAGGLVETQYF
.,TRBV30,TRBD1,TRBJ2-7,TGTGCCTGGAGGGGGACAGCGACCTACGAGCAGTACTTC,CAWRGTATYEQYF
once,TRBV4-3,.,TRBJ1-3,TGCGCCAGCAGCCAAGATCCTACAGGCCCCAGGGGAAACACCATATATTTT,CASSQDPTGPRGNTIYF
.,TRBV11-2,TRBD1,TRBJ2-7,TGTGCCAGCAGCCCCTCCCCGACAGGGGCATACGAGCAGTACTTC,CASSPSPTGAYEQYF
.,TRBV5-4,TRBD1,TRBJ1-1,TGTGCCAGCAGCCCCGGGACAGGGGTTTATGGCCCTGAAGCTTTCTTT,CASSPGTGVYGPEAFF
once,TRBV28,TRBD1,TRBJ1-2,TGTGCCAGCAGACGACAGGGGGCGCAGGGCTACACCTTC,CASRRQGAQGYTF
.,TRBV4-2,TRBD2,TRBJ2-7,TGTGCCAGCAGCCAAGGACTAGCGAGCTCCTACGAGCAGTACTTC,CASSQGLASSYEQYF
.,TRBV6-7,TRBD2,TRBJ2-1,TGTGCCACCCACGTGGCGGGAGGCGTGGCTAGCTCCTACAATGAGCAGTTCTTC,CATHVAGGVASSYNEQFF
.,TRBV7-9,TRBD2,TRBJ2-7,TGTGCCAGCAGCTCCGCCCAGCGGGAGTGGTCCTACGAGCAGTACTTC,CASSSAQREWSYEQYF
once,TRBV7-2,TRBD1,TRBJ2-7,TGTGCCAGCAGCTTAGACAGGGGGGACGAGCAGTACTTC,CASSLDRGDEQYF
.,TRBV4-1,.,TRBJ1-2,TGCGCCAGCAGCCAGGGTCTGGACAGCTATGGCTACACCTTC,CASSQGLDSYGYTF
.,TRBV30,TRBD1,TRBJ1-1,TGTGCCTGCCCCAAAAGGGGCAGGGGGATCACTGAAGCTTTCTTT,CACPKRGRGITEAFF
.,TRBV7-2,.,TRBJ2-7,TGTGCCAGCAGCTTTTTGATGGACAGTCCGACCTACGAGCAGTACTTC,CASSFLMDSPTYEQYF
.,TRBV4-1,TRBD2,TRBJ2-2,TGCGCCAGCAGCCAAGATTGGGGACTAGTCTCTCCCGGGGAGCTGTTTTTT,CASSQDWGLVSPGELFF
.,TRBV4-2,.,TRBJ1-2,TGTGCCAGCAGCCAAGATTCTGGCAGTAAATCTTATGGCTACACCTTC,CASSQDSGSKSYGYTF
once,TRBV28,.,TRBJ2-3,TGTGCCAGCAGTACTCAGGGGGGTACGCAGTATTTT,CASSTQGGTQYF
.,TRBV14,TRBD1,TRBJ1-1,TGTGCCAGCAGCCAAGAAGGGGGGACAGGGGGCAAGGACACTGAAGCTTTCTTT,CASSQEGGTGGKDTEAFF
.,TRBV10-3,TRBD1,TRBJ2-2,TGTGCCATCAGCCCGGGACAGGGGGCTGACACCGGGGAGCTGTTTTTT,CAISPGQGADTGELFF
.,TRBV30,.,TRBJ2-3,TGTGCCTGGAGTGCTAGCATCGATACGCAGTATTTT,CAWSASIDTQYF